This T cell receptor (beta chain) derives from a study of T cells in Graves' hyperthyroidism and ophthalmopathy. Germline CDR1 is DFQATT and CDR2 is SNEGSKA (reference sequence). The CDR3 is 15 residues long. V lost 6 bases and J lost 4, with 21 bases in between. General study results and limits: A model of 13 V-J features distinguished ophthalmopathy from stable hyperthyroidism. Most thyroid clonotypes expanded above 0.001 were also detected in blood.

A note on this clonotype: The antigen is undetermined.

The source material, RNA transcripts, was used to amplify TCR beta CDR3 regions. RT-PCR in the first round (using the HTBI primer set) targeted the TCR CDR3. TCRdb reprocessed the multiplex PCR reads via MiXCR and lists one record per CDR3 protein. The data show approximately 710,000 distinct CDR3 sequences, 15% to 20% seen once. This receptor was obtained from a man aged 50 to 60 with Graves' hyperthyroidism. Sequenced material: blood. This chain joins TRBV20-1 and TRBJ1-1; D is unresolved. The CDR3 nucleotides read TGCAGTGCCGTCCACCCTGAGGGTATTTCCACTGAAGCTTTCTTT. Amino acid sequence: CSAVHPEGISTEAFF.